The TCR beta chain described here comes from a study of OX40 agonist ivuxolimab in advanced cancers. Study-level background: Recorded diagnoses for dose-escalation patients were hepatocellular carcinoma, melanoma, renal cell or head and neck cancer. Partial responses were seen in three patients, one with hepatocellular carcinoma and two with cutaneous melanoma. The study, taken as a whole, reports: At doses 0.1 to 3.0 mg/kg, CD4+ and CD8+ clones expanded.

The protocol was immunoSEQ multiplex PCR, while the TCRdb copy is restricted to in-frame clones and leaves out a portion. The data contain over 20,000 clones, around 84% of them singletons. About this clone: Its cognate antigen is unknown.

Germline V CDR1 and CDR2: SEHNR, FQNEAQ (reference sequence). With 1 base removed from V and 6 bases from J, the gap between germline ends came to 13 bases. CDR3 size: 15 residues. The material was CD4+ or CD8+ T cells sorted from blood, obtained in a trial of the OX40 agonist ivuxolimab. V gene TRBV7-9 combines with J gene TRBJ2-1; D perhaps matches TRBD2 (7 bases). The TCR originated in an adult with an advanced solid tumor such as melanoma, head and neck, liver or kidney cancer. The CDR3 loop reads CASSLVRGAPNEQFF. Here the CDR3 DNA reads TGTGCCAGCAGCTTAGTACGGGGGGCCCCCAATGAGCAGTTCTTC.